The clone carrying this T cell receptor (beta chain) has more than one count but fewer than ten. The entry originates in a study of blood T cell repertoires in COVID-19. Profiled with immunoSEQ multiplex PCR; TCRdb holds only in-frame clones, not every one. The table includes a few hundred thousand clones, 86% detected once. Participant ages covered roughly 18 to 89 years across 25 or so US areas. Each participant's cohort was designated according to participant-reported clinical history. The sequencing sample was made of PBMCs or T cells enriched from blood (not recorded which). The sequence was obtained from a woman between 18 and 29 years old who had recovered from COVID-19.

As DNA, the CDR3 is TGTGCCAGCAGCTTGGGTGGGCCCTACAATGAGCAGTTCTTC. This translates into CASSLGGPYNEQFF. The V and J genes are TRBV7-3 and TRBJ2-1; D gene ambiguous. V was trimmed by 3 bases and J by 2 bases, leaving 8 bases between them. This CDR3 has 14 amino acids. Germline V gene sequence: CDR1 SGHTA, CDR2 FQGTGA.